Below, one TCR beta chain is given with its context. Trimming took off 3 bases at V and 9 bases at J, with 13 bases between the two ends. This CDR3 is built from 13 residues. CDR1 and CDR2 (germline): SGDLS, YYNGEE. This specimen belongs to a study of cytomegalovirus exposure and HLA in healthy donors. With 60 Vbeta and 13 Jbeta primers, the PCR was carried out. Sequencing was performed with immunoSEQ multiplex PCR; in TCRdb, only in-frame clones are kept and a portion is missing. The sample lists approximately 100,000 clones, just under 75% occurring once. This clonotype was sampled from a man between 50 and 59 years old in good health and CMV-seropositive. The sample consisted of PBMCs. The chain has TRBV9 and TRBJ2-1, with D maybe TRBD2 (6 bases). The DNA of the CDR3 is TGTGCCAGCAGCGCCCTCGGGGGAGGTGAGCAGTTCTTC. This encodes CASSALGGGEQFF.